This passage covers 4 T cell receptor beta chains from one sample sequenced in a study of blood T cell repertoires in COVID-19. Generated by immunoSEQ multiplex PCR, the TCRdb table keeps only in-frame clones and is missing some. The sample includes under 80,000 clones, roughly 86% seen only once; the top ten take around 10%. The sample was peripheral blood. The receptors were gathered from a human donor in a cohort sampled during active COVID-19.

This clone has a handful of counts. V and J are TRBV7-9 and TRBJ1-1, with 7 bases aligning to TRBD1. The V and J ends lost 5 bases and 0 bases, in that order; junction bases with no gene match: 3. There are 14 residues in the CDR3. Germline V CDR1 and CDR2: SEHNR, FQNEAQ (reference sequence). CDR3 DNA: TGTGCCAGCAGCCAGACAGGGATGAACACTGAAGCTTTCTTT. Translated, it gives CASSQTGMNTEAFF.

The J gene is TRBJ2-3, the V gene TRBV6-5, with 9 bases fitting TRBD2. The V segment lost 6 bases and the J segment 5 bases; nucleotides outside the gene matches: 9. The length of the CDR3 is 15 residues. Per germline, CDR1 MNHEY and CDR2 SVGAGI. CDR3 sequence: CASSSSGSLRDTQYF. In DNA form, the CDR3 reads TGTGCCAGCAGCAGTAGCGGGAGTCTTCGAGATACGCAGTATTTT.

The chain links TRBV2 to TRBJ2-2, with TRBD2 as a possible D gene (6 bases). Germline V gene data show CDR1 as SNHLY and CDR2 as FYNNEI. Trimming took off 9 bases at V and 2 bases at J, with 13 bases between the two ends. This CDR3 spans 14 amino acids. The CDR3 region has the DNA TGTGCCAGGGGCGTCGGGGGTAACACCGGGGAGCTGTTTTTT. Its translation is CARGVGGNTGELFF.

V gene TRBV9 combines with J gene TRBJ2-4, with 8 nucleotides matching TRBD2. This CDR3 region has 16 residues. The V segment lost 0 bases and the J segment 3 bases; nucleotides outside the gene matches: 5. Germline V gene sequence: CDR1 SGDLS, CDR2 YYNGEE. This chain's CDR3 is CASSVVAGGNKNIQYF. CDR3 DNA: TGTGCCAGCAGCGTAGTCGCGGGGGGCAACAAAAACATTCAGTACTTC.